The entry below gives a single TCR beta chain sequence along with its context. Profiling relied on immunoSEQ multiplex PCR, and the TCRdb table lists in-frame clones only, not all of them. In the table there are 700,000 or so clones, approximately 83% of which are singletons. The data belong to a study of shared T cell receptors in the human thymus. The CDR3 length is 12 residues. Trimming cost V 7 bases and J 3 bases, with 9 bases left between them. CDR1 is SQVTM and CDR2 is ANQGSEA in the germline V gene. These same data were also listed under a study on human thymus T cells. This second study says: Samples came from healthy Finnish infants during open corrective cardiac surgery. Thymic material originated from resections removed in the course of corrective heart surgery. Thymic and blood repertoires seemed to show skewed V and J gene use. Unrelated people showed highly overlapping thymic repertoires, related research reported.

The genes are TRBV29-1 and TRBJ2-2; unclear D gene. The TCR sequence derives from a girl under three years old with a congenital heart defect. Material for sequencing was thymocytes. The CDR3 here is CSGARDTGELFF. For the CDR3, the DNA is TGCAGCGGCGCTCGGGACACCGGGGAGCTGTTTTTT.